A selection of T cell receptor beta chains follows, all from one sample in a study of CD8+ T cells in alopecia areata. Assay used: immunoSEQ multiplex PCR; TCRdb lists only in-frame clones, some missing. The table has fewer than 250,000 clones, about three fifths seen once. The sample was CD4+ T cells sorted from blood, taken at week 4, from a patient treated with tofacitinib. These receptors were obtained from a human donor with alopecia areata. Each CDR3 is given without its conserved first and last residue. Fields, in order: J gene, clone size, V gene, CDR3 protein. Clone size is shown for a subset of rows, as once, few, many or a class of expanded clone.

>TRBJ2-4|.|TRBV19
ASRETGSKNIQY
>TRBJ2-7|.|TRBV30
AWSTAEKSSYEQY
>TRBJ1-4|.|TRBV15
ATSRAGTALGRLF
>TRBJ1-2|once|TRBV30
AWGLRAGGGYT
>TRBJ2-7|few|TRBV30
AWSVPDRGGYEQY
>TRBJ1-5|.|TRBV30
AGPWRRGGKPQH
>TRBJ1-5|once|TRBV18
ASSTLEGSQPQH
>TRBJ2-5|.|TRBV6-6
ASSYFRTGGQETQY
>TRBJ1-5|.|TRBV6-5
ASGVGGKQPQH
>TRBJ2-2|.|TRBV5-1
ASSRGSTGELF
>TRBJ2-5|few|TRBV7-8
ASSKTSGRTQETQY
>TRBJ1-1|.|TRBV30
AWRGALNTEAF
>TRBJ2-2|few|TRBV30
AWRKARVSGELF
>TRBJ2-3|.|TRBV30
AWSVSGGATQY
>TRBJ2-7|few|TRBV29-1
SVEKPGSSYEQY
>TRBJ2-1|.|TRBV29-1
SVDFAGGHNEQF
>TRBJ2-6|.|TRBV5-1
ASSSGSGANVLT
>TRBJ1-2|.|TRBV25-1
ASSDRGGYGYT
>TRBJ2-2|once|TRBV9
ASKGTASPGELF
>TRBJ2-1|once|TRBV15
ATSFGPNEQF
>TRBJ2-1|.|TRBV29-1
SAKAGAQF
>TRBJ1-1|.|TRBV5-1
ASSSSGQGGVISGTEAF
>TRBJ1-4|.|TRBV6-1
ASSARTAGEKLF
>TRBJ2-1|few|TRBV6-5
ATQREGPIEQF
>TRBJ1-2|once|TRBV19
ASNDREFDGYT
>TRBJ2-7|.|TRBV11-2
ASSLRLLSYEQY
>TRBJ1-1|few|TRBV18
ASSPRDRGEAF
>TRBJ1-2|.|TRBV6-5
ASSFRTGGYT
>TRBJ1-1|.|TRBV30
AWSITGGIAF
>TRBJ2-4|.|TRBV7-2
ASSLAGTTKNIQY
>TRBJ2-7|.|TRBV30
AWSVTGGEQY
>TRBJ2-2|.|TRBV29-1
SVEGSGPGELF
>TRBJ2-5|few|TRBV6-5
ASSSLLDWNQETQY
>TRBJ2-1|.|TRBV2
ASSRDSYRNEQF
>TRBJ2-3|.|TRBV27
ASSSPRLAGAFTQY
>TRBJ2-2|.|TRBV28
ASSLLYTGELF